This entry lists 6 T cell receptor beta chains sequenced from one sample in a study of blood T cell repertoires in COVID-19. Libraries were prepared by immunoSEQ multiplex PCR; TCRdb keeps only in-frame clonotypes and omits some of them. The sample lists 70,000 or so clones; 85% to 90% were seen once. Sequencing was performed on peripheral blood. These receptors all stem from a man between 65 and 79 years old with active or convalescent COVID-19.

This rearrangement joins TRBV6-4 to TRBJ2-1, with D maybe TRBD2 (6 bases). Germline values: CDR1 MRHNA, CDR2 SNTAGT. The CDR3 covers 12 residues. V shed 3 bases and J shed 9 bases, with 9 bases lying between them. The CDR3 bases are TGTGCCAGCAGTGAGCTGGGGGGTGAGCAGTTCTTC. It specifies CASSELGGEQFF.

CDR3 sequence: CASSVETDRLWNTEAFF. Here the CDR3 DNA reads TGTGCCAGCAGCGTTGAGACAGACAGACTGTGGAACACTGAAGCTTTCTTT. The V gene is TRBV5-5, the J gene TRBJ1-1; D is possibly TRBD1 (5 bases). The CDR3 loop spans 17 amino acids. V shed 4 bases and J shed 1 base, with 20 bases lying between them. CDR1 SGHKS and CDR2 YYEKEE come from the germline V gene (reference sequence).

The gene calls are TRBV2 and TRBJ2-7; unclear D gene. Germline CDR1 is SNHLY and CDR2 is FYNNEI. The CDR3 loop spans 13 amino acids. V lost 4 bases to trimming and J lost 3 bases, with 10 bases between them. The CDR3 DNA reads as TGTGCCAGCAGTGCCGAGATAAGCTACGAGCAGTACTTC. This encodes CASSAEISYEQYF. Full variable domain (remainder filled in from reference TRBV2 and TRBJ2-7): EPEVTQTPSHQVTQMGQEVILRCVPISNHLYFYWYRQILGQKVEFLVSFYNNEISEKSEIFDDQFSVERPDGSNFTLKIRSTKLEDSAMYFCASSAEISYEQYFGPGTRLTVT.

The CDR3 reads CASIKYGGGSSYNSPLHF. CDR3 nucleotide sequence: TGTGCCAGCATCAAATACGGGGGTGGAAGCTCCTATAATTCACCCCTCCACTTT. This sequence joins TRBV7-2 and TRBJ1-6, with D possibly matching TRBD1 (5 bases). This CDR3 region has 18 residues. Germline V gene sequence: CDR1 SGHTA, CDR2 FQGNSA. Trimming took 7 bases from V and 0 from J, leaving 19 bases between them.

Only one count was recorded for this clone. This chain links TRBV18 with TRBJ1-1, with D possibly matching TRBD1 (6 bases). CDR3 length: 13 residues. Germline V gene data show CDR1 as KGHSH and CDR2 as LQKENI. Trimming shortened V by 5 bases and J by 1 base, and 8 bases separated the two germline ends. CDR3: CASSWDKNTEAFF. In nucleotides, the CDR3 is TGTGCCAGCTCATGGGACAAGAACACTGAAGCTTTCTTT.

This chain joins TRBV7-3 and TRBJ2-1; 9 bases align to TRBD1. Unmatched junction bases numbered 29, after V lost 9 bases and J lost 5 bases. The CDR3 extends over 21 amino acids. Per germline, CDR1 SGHTA and CDR2 FQGTGA. The CDR3 loop is CASRFNRSSLIYRGRNNEQFF. The CDR3 nucleotides read TGTGCCAGTAGATTTAACCGAAGCAGCTTAATCTACAGGGGGCGAAACAATGAGCAGTTCTTC.